This T cell receptor (beta chain) was observed in a study of T cell responses to AZD1222 COVID-19 vaccine listed by TCRdb under 2021. About the investigation overall: A total of about 250 trial participants underwent TCR sequencing, of whom 200 to 220 had received two doses of AZD1222 and about 25 had received two doses of the MenACWY control vaccine. Trial participants were enrolled by age into 18-55, 56-69 and 70-plus year subgroups, with 148, 28 and 57 TCR-sequenced participants respectively. The paper as a whole reports these results and caveats: Because no day 14 peak-response samples were available, repertoires were characterized only after the peak T cell response. Conclusions about previously exposed vaccinees are limited, since just 6 or 7 AZD1222 recipients were seropositive for SARS-CoV-2 at baseline. The whole spike protein was spanned by vaccine-associated CD4 TCRs, and dominant responses were seen in regions 160-218 and 743-854. Reportedly, close to half of the unique spike-specific TCRs recognized epitopes lying outside the regions that are mutated in the B.1.351 and B.1.1.7 variants. After two AZD1222 doses, spike-specific TCR breadth and depth were significantly higher than at day 0 and than in MenACWY recipients. Most participants were white British and females outnumbered males, and the authors suggested that clonal diversity may have been underestimated. The 56-69-year group was small, and its depth increase did not reach significance, likely because of low power.

The germline V gene yields SGHRS for CDR1 and YFSETQ for CDR2. Ends trimmed: V by 4 bases, J by 5 bases; bases unmatched to a gene: 8. The CDR3 runs 15 amino acids, cysteine and phenylalanine included. The kept DNA is CDR3 alone, 45 bases in frame from the first base. The CDR3 regions of human TCRbeta chains were analyzed by immunosequencing. The study's own analysis went as follows. Repertoire TCRs were checked for matches against a reference library of SARS-CoV-2-specific TCRs that had been generated using the MIRA antigen-specificity platform. Breadth meant the fraction of unique TCRs that were SARS-CoV-2-associated, whereas depth meant the fraction of total T cells that were SARS-CoV-2-associated. Using the MIRA data, every spike-specific TCR was mapped to the spike region that the TCR reacted to and assigned to either a CD4 or a CD8 class. Log10-transformed breadth and depth values were compared by one-way ANOVA with Sidak's multiple comparisons tests. Not all clones reach the TCRdb copy of this immuneACCESS table, which keeps in-frame sequences only. Checked studies attribute under half of the gap to unresolved V genes and leave the rest unexplained. Clone size and V and J calls were adopted from that table, with D and trimming inferred from the DNA. For this sample the table gives approximately 50,000 clones, of which around 86% were detected only once. 6% to 7% of the sample comes from the top ten.

Comments on this clone: The antigen it binds to is not known. No base quality values were provided; no much bigger clone lies one nucleotide off.

The sample's time point label, decoded: about 28 days (+/-7) after the second vaccine dose. Because spike-specific TCR depth and breadth did not differ between the two schedules, AZD1222 recipients who got a second dose at roughly 4 weeks were pooled with those who got a second dose at roughly 12 weeks. Samples from vaccinated people were obtained from the UK trials COV001 and COV002, which included a single-blind randomized controlled phase 2/3 trial of AZD1222 (ChAdOx1 nCoV-19) in healthy adults. For TCRbeta chain sequencing, PBMC samples were collected from trial participants at day 0 and at day 28 after the second dose.

The receptor was isolated from an adult who received the AZD1222 COVID-19 vaccine. The starting material was peripheral blood, obtained 28 days after the second AZD1222 dose. The sequence links TRBV5-1 to TRBJ2-5; TRBD1 agrees with 10 junctional bases. The nucleotide sequence is TGCGCCAGCAGCATGACAGGGGGCGAATCGGAGACCCAGTACTTC. The resulting protein is CASSMTGGESETQYF.